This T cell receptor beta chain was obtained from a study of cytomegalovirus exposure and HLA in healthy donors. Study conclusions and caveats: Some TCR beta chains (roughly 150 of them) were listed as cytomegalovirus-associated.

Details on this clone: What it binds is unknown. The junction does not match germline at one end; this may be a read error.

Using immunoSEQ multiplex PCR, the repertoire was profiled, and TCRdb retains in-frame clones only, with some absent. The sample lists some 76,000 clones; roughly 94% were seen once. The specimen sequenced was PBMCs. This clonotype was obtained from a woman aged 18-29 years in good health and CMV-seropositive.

As DNA, the CDR3 is TGTGCCAGCAGTTTCGGAGAGACCCGGTACTTC. Encoded protein: CASSFGETRYF. The V gene is TRBV27, the J gene TRBJ2-5; no definite D call. The CDR3 is made up of 11 amino acids. Per germline, CDR1 MNHEY and CDR2 SMNVEV (reference sequence).